This T cell receptor (beta chain) was found in a study of T cell repertoires in cytomegalovirus infection. TCRdb re-derived calls from the reads in MiXCR, one entry per CDR3 protein. In the table there are fewer than 1,000,000 distinct CDR3 sequences, more than 25% of which are singletons. Trimming took off 5 bases at V and 2 bases at J, with 16 bases between the two ends. The CDR3 extends over 15 amino acids. Germline CDR1 reads DFQATT; CDR2 reads SNEGSKA (reference sequence). Concerning this clonotype itself: Its antigen remains unidentified.

The starting material was cultured CD8+ T cells from PBMCs, obtained from culture after CMV antigen stimulation. This TCR was recovered from a human donor in good health (CMV status not recorded). Some clones in this sample may be carry-over from other donors' samples. The gene calls are TRBV20-1 and TRBJ2-4, with D maybe TRBD2 (5 bases). The CDR3 region is CSASPPGGTKNIQYF. The CDR3 region has the DNA TGCAGTGCTTCACCACCTGGAGGAACCAAAAACATTCAGTACTTC.